Shown below are 14 T cell receptor beta chains from a single sample sequenced in a study of human T cells and chemical hapten exposure. TCRdb reanalysed the RACE reads using MiXCR and keeps one entry per CDR3 protein. Altogether some 380,000 distinct CDR3 sequences are present, roughly 5% being singletons, with the ten largest covering roughly 2.4%. The time point: patch test 1, 2 weeks after DPC sensitization. Regarding treatment: therapeutic diphenylcyclopropenone sensitization with weekly scalp DPC. Here the sequenced sample was whole blood, taken in connection with sensitization to the hapten diphenylcyclopropenone (DPC). These receptors came from a woman aged 45-59 years with alopecia areata. Some clones in this sample may be carry-over from other donors' samples.

This clonotype was seen ten or more times. As DNA, the CDR3 is TGTGCCAGCAGCTCCGGGACAGTGAACACCGGGGAGCTGTTTTTT. It translates to CASSSGTVNTGELFF. The chain joins TRBV28 to TRBJ2-2; 7 bases align to TRBD1. Germline V gene sequence: CDR1 MDHEN, CDR2 SYDVKM. The CDR3 length is 15 residues. After removal of 6 bases from V and 1 base from J, the junction contained 5 bases not matched to a gene.

At least ten counts were recorded for this clonotype. This chain links TRBV18 with TRBJ2-6; maybe TRBD1 (6 bases). The CDR3 contains 16 residues. The germline V and J ends were trimmed by 3 bases and 2 bases, with 11 bases remaining between them. Germline V gene sequence: CDR1 KGHSH, CDR2 LQKENI. The CDR3 loop reads CASSPQGPPGANVLTF. The CDR3 DNA reads as TGTGCCAGCTCACCGCAGGGGCCGCCTGGGGCCAACGTCCTGACTTTC.

The chain uses TRBV18 and TRBJ1-5; D remains ambiguous. CDR1 is KGHSH, CDR2 LQKENI, per germline. The CDR3 spans 13 residues. V was trimmed by 3 bases and J by 7 bases, leaving 10 bases between them. CDR3 coding DNA: TGTGCCAGCTCACCTGACATCAGGCAGCCCCAGCATTTT. It is translated as CASSPDIRQPQHF.

The table lists this clonotype with many counts. The rearrangement links TRBV28 to TRBJ2-5, with TRBD1 matching over 8 bases. There are 13 residues in the CDR3. Germline trimming cut 6 bases from V and 5 bases from J; bases unmatched to any gene: 5. CDR1 and CDR2 from the germline V gene are MDHEN and SYDVKM. CDR3 amino acids: CASRADRDETQYF. DNA of the CDR3: TGTGCCAGCAGAGCGGACAGGGACGAGACCCAGTACTTC.

CDR3 nucleotides: TGTGCCAGCAACTTGGGGCAGGGGGATTCACCCCTCCACTTT. This gives the protein CASNLGQGDSPLHF. This chain uses TRBV9 with TRBJ1-6, with 7 bases matching TRBD1. Germline V gene sequence: CDR1 SGDLS, CDR2 YYNGEE. Trimming took 6 bases from V and 8 from J; bases not matched to a gene: 8. The CDR3 runs 14 residues. Supplemented by reference TRBV9 and TRBJ1-6, the full variable domain reads DSGVTQTPKHLITATGQRVTLRCSPRSGDLSVYWYQQSLDQGLQFLIQYYNGEERAKGNILERFSAQQFPDLHSELNLSSLELGDSALYFCASNLGQGDSPLHFGNGTRLTVT.

In its sample, this clonotype was seen a few times. J is TRBJ1-1 and V is TRBV29-1; D is undetermined. Germline loops: CDR1 SQVTM, CDR2 ANQGSEA. V was clipped by 8 bases and J by 1 base, with 11 bases between them. The CDR3 loop spans 12 amino acids. Written as DNA, the CDR3 is TGCAGCATACGCAGCGGGAACACTGAAGCTTTCTTT. This encodes CSIRSGNTEAFF.

This clonotype was detected ten times or more. The chain carries TRBV2 and TRBJ2-1, with no clear D. Germline V gives CDR1 SNHLY, CDR2 FYNNEI. This CDR3 is 13 amino acids long. V was pared by 5 bases and J by 2 bases, with 7 bases between. CDR3 nucleotides: TGTGCCAGCAGTTCCCTTACCTACAATGAGCAGTTCTTC. It yields the protein CASSSLTYNEQFF.

This clonotype was counted ten times or more. V and J are TRBV6-2 or TRBV6-3 and TRBJ2-3; D gene ambiguous. The CDR3 runs 12 residues. The V gene's germline CDR1 is MNHEY and CDR2 SVGEGT. V was shortened by 2 bases and J by 5 bases, with 5 bases between the two germline ends. CDR3 bases: TGTGCCAGCAGTTACCGGCAAGATACGCAGTATTTT. This translates into CASSYRQDTQYF.

This clonotype was detected ten times or more. The gene calls are TRBV12-3 or TRBV12-4 and TRBJ2-2, with unresolved D. Trimming cost V 6 bases and J 1 base, with 6 bases left between them. The CDR3 is 13 amino acids. The CDR3, as DNA: TGTGCCAGCAGCCCCCGGAACACCGGGGAGCTGTTTTTT. Amino acid sequence: CASSPRNTGELFF.

The genes are TRBV4-2 and TRBJ2-2; 8 bases align to TRBD1. This CDR3 comprises 15 residues. Germline-derived CDR1 and CDR2 are LGHNA and YNFKEQ. The junction had 5 bases not matched to a gene; V was cut back by 5 bases and J by 3 bases. The chain's CDR3 is CASSTTGADTGELFF. CDR3 bases: TGTGCCAGCAGCACGACAGGGGCGGACACCGGGGAGCTGTTTTTT.

This clonotype was counted ten times or more. V is TRBV24-1 and J is TRBJ2-3; the D is unclear. Germline V gives CDR1 KGHDR, CDR2 SFDVKD. Trimming took off 0 bases at V and 2 bases at J, with 5 bases between the two ends. The CDR3 extends over 14 amino acids. In DNA form, the CDR3 reads TGTGCCACCAGTGATTTGCCTTACACAGATACGCAGTATTTT. It encodes CATSDLPYTDTQYF.

This chain connects TRBV6-6 to TRBJ1-5; TRBD1 aligns across 10 bases. The ends lost 2 bases at V and 4 bases at J; junction bases unmatched: 11. The CDR3 has 18 residues. CDR1 and CDR2 from the germline V gene are MNHNY and SVGAGI (reference sequence). CDR3 DNA: TGTGCCAGCAGTTACCGTGCACCGGGACAGGGGCAAAATCAGCCCCAGCATTTT. Translating it yields CASSYRAPGQGQNQPQHF.

V and J are TRBV20-1 and TRBJ1-5, with a tentative D call TRBD1 (5 bases). The CDR3 sequence is 17 residues long. Trimming removed 6 bases from V and 1 base from J, with 22 bases in between. CDR1 and CDR2 from the germline V gene are DFQATT and SNEGSKA (reference sequence). The CDR3 region is CSAIDGRALGSNQPQHF. The CDR3, as DNA: TGCAGTGCCATAGACGGCAGGGCCCTTGGGAGCAATCAGCCCCAGCATTTT.

This clonotype was found many times. The rearrangement links TRBV3-1 to TRBJ1-1, with a weak D call TRBD1 (6 bases). V lost 3 bases and J 7 bases, leaving 15 bases between the germline ends. This CDR3 is built from 14 residues. Germline assignment: CDR1 LGHDT and CDR2 YNNKEL (reference sequence). The CDR3 is CASSHTGNQGEAFF. As DNA, the CDR3 is TGTGCCAGCAGCCATACAGGGAATCAGGGTGAAGCTTTCTTT. Looking up the rest from reference TRBV3-1 and TRBJ1-1 gives the full variable domain: DTAVSQTPKYLVTQMGNDKSIKCEQNLGHDTMYWYKQDSKKFLKIMFSYNNKELIINETVPNRFSPKSPDKAHLNLHINSLELGDSAVYFCASSHTGNQGEAFFGQGTRLTVV.